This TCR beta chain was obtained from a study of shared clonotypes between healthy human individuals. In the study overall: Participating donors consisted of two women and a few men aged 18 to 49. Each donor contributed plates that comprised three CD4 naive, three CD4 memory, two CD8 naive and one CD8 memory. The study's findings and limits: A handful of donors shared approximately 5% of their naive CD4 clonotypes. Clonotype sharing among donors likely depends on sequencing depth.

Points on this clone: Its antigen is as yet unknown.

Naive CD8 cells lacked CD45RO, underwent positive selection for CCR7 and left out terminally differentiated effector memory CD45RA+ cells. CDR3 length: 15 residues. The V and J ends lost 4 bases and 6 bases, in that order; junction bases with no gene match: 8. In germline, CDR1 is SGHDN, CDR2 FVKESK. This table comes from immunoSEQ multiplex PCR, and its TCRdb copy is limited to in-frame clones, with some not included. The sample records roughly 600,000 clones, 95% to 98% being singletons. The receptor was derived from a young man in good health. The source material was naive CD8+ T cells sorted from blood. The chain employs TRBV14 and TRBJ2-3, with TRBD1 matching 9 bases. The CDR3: CASSPGTGWWDTQYF. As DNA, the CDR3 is TGTGCCAGCAGCCCAGGGACAGGGTGGTGGGATACGCAGTATTTT. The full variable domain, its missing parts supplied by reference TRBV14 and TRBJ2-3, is EAGVTQFPSHSVIEKGQTVTLRCDPISGHDNLYWYRRVMGKEIKFLLHFVKESKQDESGMPNNRFLAERTGGTYSTLKVQPAELEDSGVYFCASSPGTGWWDTQYFGPGTRLTVL.